A selection of T cell receptor beta chains follows, all from one sample in a study of regulatory dendritic cells for organ transplantation. The table came from immunoSEQ multiplex PCR; TCRdb's copy has only in-frame clones and leaves some out. The sample lists 30,000 or so clones, 80% to 85% seen once, with about 0.1% in the top ten. The specimen sequenced was naive CD4+ T cells from blood. The receptors were sampled from a human donor in good health. The CDR3 runs from the conserved cysteine through the conserved F or W. D genes are given only for firm matches.

j_call,d_call,v_call,cdr3_nt,cdr3_aa
TRBJ1-4,.,TRBV2,TGTGCCAGCAGGCGGGAGACAGGAACGCTTAATGAAAAACTGTTTTTT,CASRRETGTLNEKLFF
TRBJ1-5,TRBD1,TRBV7-3,TGTGCCAGCAGCTTGAGAGGGGGCTATAGCAATCAGCCCCAGCATTTT,CASSLRGGYSNQPQHF
TRBJ2-6,.,TRBV7-8,TGTGCCAGCAGCCCCATAGCAGGGGCTGGGGCCAACGTCCTGACTTTC,CASSPIAGAGANVLTF
TRBJ2-2,TRBD2,TRBV5-1,TGCGCCAGCACCTGGACACAGCGGGGTAACACCGGGGAGCTGTTTTTT,CASTWTQRGNTGELFF
TRBJ1-6,TRBD1,TRBV7-9,TGTGCCAGCAGCGCAGGACAGGGCCTGGGATCCCTCCACTTT,CASSAGQGLGSLHF
TRBJ1-4,.,TRBV11-3,TGTGCCAGCACCTCCGGGACATTTAATGAAAAACTGTTTTTT,CASTSGTFNEKLFF
TRBJ2-1,.,TRBV23-1,TGCGCCAGCAGTCACCAACTCCCAGGTTCCTACAATGAGCAGTTCTTC,CASSHQLPGSYNEQFF
TRBJ2-1,.,TRBV5-1,TGCGCCAGCAGCCCCTCCCCTCTAGATTACAATGAGCAGTTCTTC,CASSPSPLDYNEQFF
TRBJ1-1,TRBD1,TRBV6-5,TGTGCCAGCAGTTACACAGGGGGAACTGAAGCTTTCTTT,CASSYTGGTEAFF
TRBJ2-5,TRBD1,TRBV6-5,TGTGCCAGCAGGAAGACAGGGGGCCACGAGACCCAGTACTTC,CASRKTGGHETQYF
TRBJ2-5,TRBD2,TRBV5-1,TGCGCCAGCGGACAGACTAGCGGGGGCTTAGAGACCCAGTACTTC,CASGQTSGGLETQYF
TRBJ1-2,TRBD1,TRBV19,TGTGCCAGTAGTGTTGACAGGGGGAAAGGAGATGGCTACACCTTC,CASSVDRGKGDGYTF
TRBJ1-1,.,TRBV18,TGTGCCAGCTCACCGCTCCGGGACACTGAAGCTTTCTTT,CASSPLRDTEAFF
TRBJ2-2,TRBD1,TRBV6-1,TGTGCCAGCAGTGAAGTCCAGGGGGCTATCGGGGAGCTGTTTTTT,CASSEVQGAIGELFF
TRBJ2-7,TRBD2,TRBV13,TGTGCCAGCAGCTTAGGCCTCGGGGGGGGACCTTTGCAGTTTTTCGAGCAGTACTTC,CASSLGLGGGPLQFFEQYF
TRBJ2-3,.,TRBV5-1,TGCGCCAGCAGCCCCCCAAGCGGGACAGATACGCAGTATTTT,CASSPPSGTDTQYF
TRBJ1-1,TRBD1,TRBV7-9,TGTGCCAGCACTGAGGGGGCGGGGGGCACTGAAGCTTTCTTT,CASTEGAGGTEAFF